The 3 T cell receptor beta chains given below trace back to one sample, sequenced in a study of STAT3 mutations in large granular lymphocyte leukemia. TCRdb keeps only in-frame clones here, not all; method: immunoSEQ multiplex PCR. Counted here are about 3,800 clones, more than 35% occurring once; the ten biggest clones make up approximately 84%. Study observations and caveats: Every T-LGLL patient had at least one immunodominant TCRbeta clonotype.

These TCRs' antigens remain unknown. The sequenced sample was peripheral blood mononuclear cells. These TCRs come from a man aged 60 to 69 with T-cell large granular lymphocyte leukemia. Some clones in this sample may be carry-over from other donors' samples.

This clone has more than one count but fewer than ten. V gene TRBV27 combines with J gene TRBJ1-2, with D tentatively TRBD1 (6 bases). CDR3 size: 16 residues. V lost 5 bases, J lost 3 bases, and 19 bases lay in between. CDR1 and CDR2 (germline): MNHEY, SMNVEV (reference sequence). DNA of the CDR3: TGTGCCAGCAGTCCCGGGACATTCTCCCCTTACTATGGCTACACCTTC. This gives the protein CASSPGTFSPYYGYTF.

The gene calls are TRBV5-1 and TRBJ1-1, with D possibly TRBD1 on 5 matching bases. Trimming left V 4 bases short and J 8 bases short, with 15 bases between. The length of the CDR3 is 13 residues. Looked up from germline, CDR1 is SGHRS and CDR2 is YFSETQ. The CDR3 coding sequence is TGCGCCAGCAGCACGGCCAGGGAACGGGAAGCTTTCTTT. Translated, it gives CASSTAREREAFF. The whole variable domain, remainder taken from reference TRBV5-1 and TRBJ1-1, is KAGVTQTPRYLIKTRGQQVTLSCSPISGHRSVSWYQQTPGQGLQFLFEYFSETQRNKGNFPGRFSGRQFSNSRSEMNVSTLELGDSALYLCASSTAREREAFFGQGTRLTVV.

This clone is a singleton in its sample. The chain employs TRBV7-9 and TRBJ2-1; 8 nucleotides align to TRBD1. This CDR3 is 13 amino acids long. Germline CDR1 and CDR2: SEHNR and FQNEAQ (reference sequence). The ends lost 0 bases at V and 10 bases at J; junction bases unmatched: 2. The CDR3 is CASSLAAGGEQFF. CDR3 coding DNA: TGTGCCAGCAGCTTAGCAGCAGGGGGCGAGCAGTTCTTC.